The next 4 T cell receptor beta chains were all read from a single sample in a study of blood T cell repertoires in COVID-19. Measured with immunoSEQ multiplex PCR; TCRdb has only the in-frame clones, and not every one. The table has roughly 100,000 clones, roughly 87% seen once; the top ten hold 15% to 20%. The sequenced material came from peripheral blood. These TCRs come from a woman at least 80 years old in a cohort sampled during active COVID-19.

The chain employs TRBV3-1 (or the pseudogene TRBV3-2) and TRBJ1-6; D is unresolved. V was trimmed by 4 bases and J by 9 bases, leaving 19 bases between them. The CDR3 loop spans 16 amino acids. CDR1 is LGHDT and CDR2 is YNNKEL in the germline V gene (reference sequence). In nucleotides, the CDR3 is TGTGCCAGCAGCCGAGGACTTGCAGGAACTCTTTCACCCCTCCACTTT. Amino acid sequence: CASSRGLAGTLSPLHF.

J is TRBJ2-5 and V is TRBV7-9; TRBD1 matches at 10 bases. The CDR3 is 15 residues long. Trimming cost V 5 bases and J 5 bases; bases outside gene matches: 8. Per the germline V gene, CDR1 is SEHNR and CDR2 is FQNEAQ (reference sequence). In nucleotides, the CDR3 is TGTGCCAGCAGCGGGGGACAGGGGCCCGGGGAGACCCAGTACTTC. Protein sequence: CASSGGQGPGETQYF.

The chain uses TRBV19 and TRBJ2-2; 10 bases agree with TRBD2. The CDR3 loop spans 14 amino acids. Trimming at V came to 8 bases and at J to 6 bases, leaving 6 bases not matched to a gene. Germline-derived CDR1 and CDR2 are LNHDA and SQIVND (reference sequence). Written as DNA, the CDR3 is TGTGCCAGTGGGCTAGCGGGAGTACCCGGGGAGCTGTTTTTT. Amino acids: CASGLAGVPGELFF.

This rearrangement joins TRBV27 to TRBJ2-6, with 7 bases lining up with TRBD1. CDR1 and CDR2 from the germline V gene are MNHEY and SMNVEV (reference sequence). The CDR3 totals 21 residues. The ends lost 2 bases at V and 3 bases at J; junction bases unmatched: 19. CDR3 DNA sequence: TGTGCCAGCAGTTTACGCCGCGACAGGGCTATACGCGTCCGTGGGGCCAACGTCCTGACTTTC. As protein: CASSLRRDRAIRVRGANVLTF.